The 25 T cell receptor beta chains presented below share a single source sample, sequenced in a study of T cell responses to AZD1222 COVID-19 vaccine. Sequenced by immunoSEQ multiplex PCR; TCRdb stores in-frame clones only, minus some. The repertoire holds some 130,000 clones, approximately 90% seen once, with 1.9% in the top ten. The starting material was peripheral blood, obtained on day 0 of AZD1222 vaccination. These receptors were collected from an adult in good health.

The chain carries TRBV29-1 and TRBJ1-3; 8 bases are shared with TRBD1. The ends lost 2 bases at V and 3 bases at J; junction bases unmatched: 3. CDR1 and CDR2 from the germline V gene are SQVTM and ANQGSEA. This CDR3 is 14 amino acids long. CDR3 sequence: CSVEQGAGGNTIYF. The DNA for the CDR3 is TGCAGCGTTGAACAGGGGGCCGGTGGAAACACCATATATTTT. Full variable domain (missing parts from reference TRBV29-1 and TRBJ1-3): SAVISQKPSRDICQRGTSLTIQCQVDSQVTMMFWYRQQPGQSLTLIATANQGSEATYESGFVIDKFPISRPNLTFSTLTVSNMSPEDSSIYLCSVEQGAGGNTIYFGEGSWLTVV.

V gene TRBV4-1 combines with J gene TRBJ1-1; maybe TRBD1 (6 bases). Germline V CDR1 and CDR2: MGHRA, YSYEKL. Trimming took 0 bases from V and 10 from J, leaving 12 bases between them. The CDR3 is 13 amino acids. Written as DNA, the CDR3 is TGCGCCAGCAGCCAAGAGGGGGGCCAGGGAGCTTTCTTT. Protein sequence: CASSQEGGQGAFF.

The J gene is TRBJ2-2, the V gene TRBV7-2; the D gene is possibly TRBD1 (6 bases). V gave up 7 bases and J gave up 5 bases, with 11 bases separating them. This CDR3 has 13 residues. CDR1 SGHTA and CDR2 FQGNSA come from the germline V gene. CDR3 nucleotides: TGTGCCAGCACGGGACACCCGACCGGGGAGCTGTTTTTT. Residues: CASTGHPTGELFF.

The genes are TRBV7-2 and TRBJ2-7; D remains unclear. The CDR3 has 14 amino acids. Between the trimmed V and J ends, which lost 1 base and 0 bases, there was a span of 7 bases. Germline assignment: CDR1 SGHTA and CDR2 FQGNSA. CDR3 region: CASSLETGSYEQYF. CDR3 coding DNA: TGTGCCAGCAGCTTAGAAACGGGCTCCTACGAGCAGTACTTC.

This clone was seen more than once but under ten times. The chain employs TRBV5-1 and TRBJ2-2; possible D gene TRBD1, 5 bases. CDR1 and CDR2 from the germline V gene are SGHRS and YFSETQ. This CDR3 has 15 amino acids. V was pared by 2 bases and J by 4 bases, with 12 bases between. The CDR3 nucleotides read TGCGCCAGCAGCTTAAAGACAGACAGCACCGGGGAGCTGTTTTTT. As protein: CASSLKTDSTGELFF.

The chain has TRBV19 and TRBJ1-2, with D hard to call. The CDR3 contains 15 residues. V was pared by 3 bases and J by 4 bases, with 15 bases between. The germline gives CDR1 LNHDA, CDR2 SQIVND (reference sequence). The CDR3 DNA follows: TGTGCCAGTAGTATCGGCTCAGCAGAGCCCTATGGCTACACCTTC. Translating gives CASSIGSAEPYGYTF. Based on the CDR3 plus reference TRBV19 and TRBJ1-2, the full variable domain is DGGITQSPKYLFRKEGQNVTLSCEQNLNHDAMYWYRQDPGQGLRLIYYSQIVNDFQKGDIAEGYSVSREKKESFPLTVTSAQKNPTAFYLCASSIGSAEPYGYTFGSGTRLTVV.

The chain carries TRBV3-1 (or the pseudogene TRBV3-2) and TRBJ1-2; D is ambiguous. V dropped 0 bases and J dropped 7 bases, with 15 bases sitting between them. CDR1 is LGHDT and CDR2 is YNNKEL in the germline V gene (reference sequence). The CDR3 is made up of 15 amino acids. The CDR3 region is CASSQDNGAGRGYTF. The DNA for the CDR3 is TGTGCCAGCAGCCAAGATAACGGAGCCGGACGTGGCTACACCTTC.

The gene calls are TRBV12-3 or TRBV12-4 and TRBJ1-2, with D unresolved. The CDR3 has 13 residues. V was trimmed by 6 bases and J by 3 bases, leaving 11 bases between them. The CDR3 nucleotides are TGTGCCAGCAGGCTCAGTGGGGACTATGGCTACACCTTC. Residues: CASRLSGDYGYTF.

This clone was observed at least ten times. This chain links TRBV4-3 with TRBJ2-6; 9 bases map to TRBD1. The CDR3 consists of 18 residues. V dropped 1 base and J dropped 0; count of bases not matched to a gene: 4. From germline, CDR1 is LGHNA and CDR2 YSLEER. DNA for the CDR3: TGCGCCAGCAGCCAAGCCGGACAGGGGTACTCTGGGGCCAACGTCCTGACTTTC. It codes for CASSQAGQGYSGANVLTF.

The chain has TRBV6-2 or TRBV6-3 and TRBJ2-7, with 7 positions matching TRBD1. The J segment lost 3 bases and the V segment lost 5 bases, leaving 10 bases of the junction unmatched. In germline, CDR1 is MNHEY, CDR2 SVGEGT. This CDR3 has 15 residues. Here the CDR3 DNA reads TGTGCCAGCAGTGACCGACAGGGAGAGGGCTACGAGCAGTACTTC. Amino acids: CASSDRQGEGYEQYF.

The chain is built from TRBV24-1 and TRBJ2-3; TRBD2 matches at 11 bases. V dropped 12 bases and J dropped 2; count of bases not matched to a gene: 12. CDR1 KGHDR and CDR2 SFDVKD come from the germline V gene. The CDR3 spans 16 residues. The CDR3 DNA reads TGTGCCCCGCAAAACCTAGCGGGGGGCCCCACAGATACGCAGTATTTT. Protein product: CAPQNLAGGPTDTQYF.

The chain couples TRBV19 to TRBJ1-1, with TRBD1 as a possible D gene (5 bases). Germline CDR1 and CDR2: LNHDA and SQIVND (reference sequence). V lost 7 bases and J lost 0, with 21 bases in between. The length of the CDR3 is 17 residues. The CDR3 sequence: CASKVQEGLLMNTEAFF. The DNA of the CDR3 is TGTGCCAGTAAAGTGCAGGAGGGGTTATTAATGAACACTGAAGCTTTCTTT.

The V and J genes are TRBV6-2 or TRBV6-3 and TRBJ2-7, with D uncertain. This CDR3 is built from 15 residues. Trimming stripped 5 bases from V and 0 bases from J, with 14 bases between. Germline V gene sequence: CDR1 MNHEY, CDR2 SVGEGT. CDR3 DNA sequence: TGTGCCAGCAGTGATGACATAACAAGCTCCTACGAGCAGTACTTC. This codes for CASSDDITSSYEQYF.

This chain joins TRBV28 and TRBJ1-1, with no clear D. CDR3 length equals 14 residues. From germline, CDR1 is MDHEN and CDR2 SYDVKM. Deletions cut 1 base from V and 11 bases from J, with 17 bases between. This CDR3 is CASSLYVALRRAFF. CDR3 nucleotides: TGTGCCAGCAGTTTATATGTTGCCCTGAGGAGGGCTTTCTTT.

The chain employs TRBV5-4 and TRBJ2-5, with 11 bases fitting TRBD2. V shed 4 bases, J shed 2 bases, and the junction held 7 bases outside the gene matches. Germline V lookup: CDR1 SGHNT, CDR2 YYREEE (reference sequence). CDR3 length: 16 residues. The CDR3 region is CASSLKRLAGQETQYF. CDR3 in DNA: TGTGCCAGCAGCCTCAAAAGACTAGCGGGGCAAGAGACCCAGTACTTC. The full variable domain, completed using reference TRBV5-4 and TRBJ2-5, is ETGVTQSPTHLIKTRGQQVTLRCSSQSGHNTVSWYQQALGQGPQFIFQYYREEENGRGNFPPRFSGLQFPNYSSELNVNALELDDSALYLCASSLKRLAGQETQYFGPGTRLLVL.

The chain joins TRBV30 to TRBJ1-2, with a tentative D call TRBD1 (6 bases). Germline CDR1 reads GTSNPN; CDR2 reads SVGIG (reference sequence). The V gene lost 5 bases and the J gene lost 0 bases, with 13 bases spanning the gap. This CDR3 is built from 14 residues. The CDR3 coding sequence is TGTGCCTGGGACACAGGGTCAGCTAACTATGGCTACACCTTC. Translation gives CAWDTGSANYGYTF.

V gene TRBV4-2 combines with J gene TRBJ2-5, with 7 bases matching TRBD2. V trimming: 0 bases; J trimming: 1 base; junction bases outside the gene matches: 8. The germline CDR1 and CDR2 sequences are LGHNA and YNFKEQ. The CDR3 consists of 17 residues. CDR3 nucleotides: TGTGCCAGCAGCCAAGAAGGGATTAGCGGGTTCCAAGAGACCCAGTACTTC. This gives the protein CASSQEGISGFQETQYF.

This clone has just one count. V gene TRBV28 combines with J gene TRBJ2-7; D uncertain. V was trimmed by 3 bases and J by 4 bases, leaving 7 bases between them. CDR1 and CDR2 from the germline V gene are MDHEN and SYDVKM. The CDR3 covers 12 residues. The CDR3, as DNA: TGTGCCAGCAGTTTGGTAGGGTACGAGCAGTACTTC. Translated: CASSLVGYEQYF.

V usage is TRBV12-3 or TRBV12-4 and J usage is TRBJ2-1; D is ambiguous. Trimming stripped 5 bases from V and 8 bases from J, with 7 bases between. The CDR3 spans 11 residues. DNA for the CDR3: TGTGCCAGCAGTCCGAGCGATGAGCAGTTCTTC. Its protein product is CASSPSDEQFF.

This clone was counted between two and nine times. CDR3 in amino acids: CASSIGTGISDTQYF. The CDR3 bases are TGTGCCAGTAGTATTGGGACAGGGATATCGGATACGCAGTATTTT. J is TRBJ2-3 and V is TRBV19; TRBD1 matches 9 bases. The V gene's germline CDR1 is LNHDA and CDR2 SQIVND (reference sequence). The CDR3 runs 15 residues. V dropped 3 bases and J dropped 6; count of bases not matched to a gene: 7.

The V gene is TRBV10-1, the J gene TRBJ1-1; D uncertain. This CDR3 comprises 13 residues. Trimming removed 3 bases from V and 1 base from J, with 6 bases in between. Germline CDR1 and CDR2: WNHNN and SYGVQD (reference sequence). CDR3 DNA sequence: TGCGCCAGCAGTGAACAAGGGAACACTGAAGCTTTCTTT. Protein sequence: CASSEQGNTEAFF.

This clone was seen only a few times. The chain joins TRBV6-6 to TRBJ2-1, with 9 bases identical to TRBD1. CDR3 length equals 14 residues. The V gene end was trimmed by 11 bases and the J gene end by 7 bases; junction bases not matched to a gene: 12. Per the germline V gene, CDR1 is MNHNY and CDR2 is SVGAGI (reference sequence). The CDR3 spells CASNLGTGWNEQFF. CDR3 nucleotide sequence: TGTGCCTCAAACTTGGGGACAGGGTGGAATGAGCAGTTCTTC.

The CDR3 region has the DNA TGTGCTAGTGGTTTGGTACAGGGGGTCGGTGGAAACACCATATATTTT. It is translated as CASGLVQGVGGNTIYF. V gene TRBV12-5 combines with J gene TRBJ1-3; 8 bases agree with TRBD1. V lost 0 bases, J lost 3 bases, and 4 bases stayed unmatched. In germline, CDR1 is LGHNT, CDR2 FRNRAP. This CDR3 has 16 amino acids. Together with reference TRBV12-5 and TRBJ1-3, the CDR3 gives the full variable domain: DARVTQTPRHKVTEMGQEVTMRCQPILGHNTVFWYRQTMMQGLELLAYFRNRAPLDDSGMPKDRFSAEMPDATLATLKIQPSEPRDSAVYFCASGLVQGVGGNTIYFGEGSWLTVV.

V and J are TRBV5-1 and TRBJ2-2; 12 bases map to TRBD2. The ends lost 4 bases at V and 6 bases at J; junction bases unmatched: 4. Germline values: CDR1 SGHRS, CDR2 YFSETQ. CDR3 length: 15 residues. The CDR3 coding sequence is TGCGCCAGCAGCGCTACTAGCGGGGGGTCCGGGGAGCTGTTTTTT. Residues: CASSATSGGSGELFF. Using reference TRBV5-1 and TRBJ2-2 for the parts outside the CDR3, the full variable domain is KAGVTQTPRYLIKTRGQQVTLSCSPISGHRSVSWYQQTPGQGLQFLFEYFSETQRNKGNFPGRFSGRQFSNSRSEMNVSTLELGDSALYLCASSATSGGSGELFFGEGSRLTVL.

This sequence joins TRBV4-1 and TRBJ2-2; D perhaps matches TRBD2 (6 bases). There are 17 residues in the CDR3. CDR1 is MGHRA and CDR2 is YSYEKL in the germline V gene. Trimming shortened V by 5 bases and J by 0 bases, and 16 bases separated the two germline ends. The CDR3 loop is CASSLTAGLTNTGELFF. In nucleotides, the CDR3 is TGCGCCAGCAGCTTGACCGCGGGACTGACGAACACCGGGGAGCTGTTTTTT.